These 23 T cell receptor beta chains originate from one sample sequenced in a study of vaccination and CD4 T cells after COVID-19. TCRdb reprocessed the PCR reads with MiXCR, giving one entry per CDR3 protein. The repertoire holds tens of thousands of distinct CDR3 sequences, with 51% as singletons. Material: CD4+ T cells from blood, obtained before SARS-CoV-2 vaccination. The receptors were gathered from a human donor who had recovered from COVID-19.

This clonotype was counted between two and nine times. The CDR3 bases are TGTGCCAGCTCACGAGCAACGACAGACTACGAGCAGTACTTC. Translation: CASSRATTDYEQYF. The genes are TRBV18 and TRBJ2-7, with a weak D call TRBD1 (5 bases). V was trimmed by 4 bases and J by 3 bases, leaving 13 bases between them. Germline lookup yields CDR1 KGHSH and CDR2 LQKENI. The CDR3 extends over 14 amino acids. The complete variable domain, with remaining parts taken from reference TRBV18 and TRBJ2-7, reads NAGVMQNPRHLVRRRGQEARLRCSPMKGHSHVYWYRQLPEEGLKFMVYLQKENIIDESGMPKERFSAEFPKEGPSILRIQQVVRGDSAAYFCASSRATTDYEQYFGPGTRLTVT.

A few counts support this clonotype. V and J are TRBV20-1 and TRBJ2-3; TRBD2 is a possible D gene (7 bases). V lost 5 bases to trimming and J lost 5 bases, with 14 bases between them. Germline CDR1 is DFQATT and CDR2 is SNEGSKA (reference sequence). CDR3 length: 13 residues. The CDR3 bases are TGCAGTGCTCTCGCGGGGGCCAGAGATACGCAGTATTTT. It translates to CSALAGARDTQYF.

The J gene is TRBJ2-1, the V gene TRBV15; 7 nucleotides align to TRBD1. The ends lost 5 bases at V and 7 bases at J; junction bases unmatched: 8. The CDR3 loop spans 14 amino acids. From germline, CDR1 is LNHNV and CDR2 YYDKDF (reference sequence). CDR3 sequence reads: CATSRGTVRNEQFF. The CDR3 DNA reads as TGTGCCACCAGCCGTGGGACAGTAAGAAATGAGCAGTTCTTC.

This sequence joins TRBV20-1 and TRBJ1-1; D is ambiguous. The germline V gene encodes CDR1 DFQATT and CDR2 SNEGSKA (reference sequence). The CDR3 is 11 residues long. Trimming removed 1 base at V and 11 bases at J, with 11 bases between. CDR3 DNA: TGCAGTGCTAGAGGGGCCGAGAAGGCTTTCTTT. This codes for CSARGAEKAFF.

The genes are TRBV30 and TRBJ2-2; D might be TRBD1 (5 bases). Germline lookup yields CDR1 GTSNPN and CDR2 SVGIG (reference sequence). V was cut by 4 bases and J by 3 bases, with 12 bases left in between. The CDR3 has 14 residues. CDR3 amino acids: CAWKGHSDTGELFF. As DNA, the CDR3 is TGTGCCTGGAAAGGACACAGTGACACCGGGGAGCTGTTTTTT.

The CDR3 spells CSAPRLFPADGYTF. The CDR3 DNA reads TGCAGTGCCCCGCGACTTTTCCCAGCTGATGGCTACACCTTC. V and J are TRBV20-1 and TRBJ1-2; D remains unclear. Trimming took 6 bases from V and 6 from J, leaving 20 bases between them. The CDR3 runs to 14 residues. CDR1 DFQATT and CDR2 SNEGSKA come from the germline V gene (reference sequence).

V and J are TRBV20-1 and TRBJ2-1; D possibly corresponds to TRBD2 (6 bases). Trimming cost V 5 bases and J 2 bases, with 16 bases left between them. The CDR3 loop spans 15 amino acids. CDR1 is DFQATT and CDR2 is SNEGSKA in the germline V gene (reference sequence). The CDR3 region is CSAPGLSPPYNEQFF. The DNA for the CDR3 is TGCAGTGCTCCCGGACTATCTCCGCCCTACAATGAGCAGTTCTTC.

This clonotype has more than one count but fewer than ten. The chain carries TRBV20-1 and TRBJ1-5; D perhaps matches TRBD1 (6 bases). Between the trimmed V and J ends, which lost 2 bases and 6 bases, there was a span of 17 bases. The germline gives CDR1 DFQATT, CDR2 SNEGSKA (reference sequence). The CDR3 is made up of 15 amino acids. The CDR3 spells CSARLSRGNRQPQHF. For the CDR3, the DNA is TGCAGTGCTAGACTTTCAAGGGGGAACCGTCAGCCCCAGCATTTT.

The chain combines TRBV6-5 with TRBJ2-7, with D maybe TRBD2 (6 bases). V was cut by 4 bases and J by 1 base, with 17 bases left in between. Per the germline V gene, CDR1 is MNHEY and CDR2 is SVGAGI. The CDR3 runs 16 residues. For the CDR3, the DNA is TGTGCCAGCAGTTCCTGGCGGGATGGATATTCCTACGAGCAGTACTTC. It is translated as CASSSWRDGYSYEQYF.

The chain joins TRBV20-1 to TRBJ2-3, with 12 bases matching TRBD2. The J segment lost 4 bases and the V segment lost 7 bases, leaving 6 bases of the junction unmatched. Germline CDR1 reads DFQATT; CDR2 reads SNEGSKA (reference sequence). This CDR3 spans 14 amino acids. CDR3 protein: CSGGLAGGPDTQYF. DNA of the CDR3: TGCAGTGGTGGGCTAGCGGGAGGGCCAGATACGCAGTATTTT.

The chain has TRBV7-2 and TRBJ2-5; D unresolved. This CDR3 comprises 13 residues. Germline V gene sequence: CDR1 SGHTA, CDR2 FQGNSA. The V end lost 5 bases, the J end lost 2 bases, and 9 bases lay between the germline ends. The CDR3 is CASSRNRQETQYF. The CDR3 coding sequence is TGTGCCAGCAGCAGGAATCGTCAAGAGACCCAGTACTTC. Combining the CDR3 with reference TRBV7-2 and TRBJ2-5 gives the whole variable domain GAGVSQSPSNKVTEKGKDVELRCDPISGHTALYWYRQSLGQGLEFLIYFQGNSAPDKSGLPSDRFSAERTGGSVSTLTIQRTQQEDSAVYLCASSRNRQETQYFGPGTRLLVL.

There are a few counts of this clonotype. The chain joins TRBV7-9 to TRBJ2-2; tentative D call: TRBD1 (7 bases). The germline gives CDR1 SEHNR, CDR2 FQNEAQ (reference sequence). Trimming removed 4 bases at V and 6 bases at J, with 12 bases between. There are 14 residues in the CDR3. This CDR3 reads CASSSQGGAGELFF. The CDR3 bases are TGTGCCAGCAGCTCTCAGGGGGGCGCCGGGGAGCTGTTTTTT.

This clonotype appeared a few times. Here the CDR3 DNA reads TGTGCCAGCAGTTTAGCGACAGGGGGATGGGGTCAGCCCCAGCATTTT. Protein sequence: CASSLATGGWGQPQHF. The chain has TRBV12-3 or TRBV12-4 and TRBJ1-5, with 9 bases that match TRBD1. J lost 6 bases, V lost 0 bases, and 6 bases had no gene match. This CDR3 is built from 16 residues.

This clonotype was seen a few times. The rearrangement uses TRBV20-1 and TRBJ1-1; TRBD1 is a possible D gene (6 bases). This CDR3 is built from 16 residues. Germline CDR1 is DFQATT and CDR2 is SNEGSKA (reference sequence). Deletions cut 3 bases from V and 0 bases from J, with 17 bases between. The CDR3 DNA is TGCAGTGCTAGGCCTCGGGGGGGGCGGCTGAACACTGAAGCTTTCTTT. This gives the protein CSARPRGGRLNTEAFF.

The chain links TRBV20-1 to TRBJ2-1, with 8 nucleotides matching TRBD2. V was pared by 2 bases and J by 6 bases, with 6 bases of the junction left unmatched. The CDR3 sequence is 14 residues long. The germline CDR1 and CDR2 sequences are DFQATT and SNEGSKA (reference sequence). CDR3 amino acids: CSARSSGRSNEQFF. Written as DNA, the CDR3 is TGCAGTGCTAGATCCAGCGGGAGAAGCAATGAGCAGTTCTTC.

This clonotype was recorded a few times. The chain employs TRBV20-1 and TRBJ1-6; D uncertain. Trimming removed 0 bases at V and 6 bases at J, with 18 bases between. Germline V gives CDR1 DFQATT, CDR2 SNEGSKA (reference sequence). CDR3 length: 17 amino acids. The CDR3 reads CSARDGSAVSLNSPLHF. As DNA, the CDR3 is TGCAGTGCTAGAGATGGCTCAGCCGTCAGCCTTAATTCACCCCTCCACTTT.

The chain carries TRBV6-5 and TRBJ2-7, with D possibly being TRBD1 (5 bases). The ends were cut back, 0 bases at V and 5 bases at J, with 14 bases in the middle. CDR1 is MNHEY and CDR2 is SVGAGI in the germline V gene. This CDR3 is 15 amino acids long. The CDR3 region has the DNA TGTGCCAGCAGTTACTCGAAAAACCAGGGTGACGAGCAGTACTTC. The encoded protein is CASSYSKNQGDEQYF.

The chain recombines TRBV7-2 with TRBJ2-5; D is ambiguous. The CDR3 sequence is 13 residues long. Trimming took 0 bases from V and 1 from J, leaving 3 bases between them. Germline loops: CDR1 SGHTA, CDR2 FQGNSA. The CDR3 region has the DNA TGTGCCAGCAGCTTAGCAGTCCAAGAGACCCAGTACTTC. This encodes CASSLAVQETQYF.

This clonotype was found a few times. The chain recombines TRBV7-2 with TRBJ1-5; perhaps TRBD1 as D (6 bases). The ends were cut back, 4 bases at V and 1 base at J, with 14 bases in the middle. CDR3 length: 16 residues. Looked up from germline, CDR1 is SGHTA and CDR2 is FQGNSA. The CDR3: CASSSQGIGSNQPQHF. In DNA, the CDR3 is TGTGCCAGCAGCTCTCAGGGGATCGGAAGCAATCAGCCCCAGCATTTT.

This chain connects TRBV20-1 to TRBJ2-5; either TRBD1 or TRBD2 may supply D (5 bases each). The germline gives CDR1 DFQATT, CDR2 SNEGSKA (reference sequence). Trimming left V 3 bases short and J 5 bases short, with 13 bases between. The CDR3 covers 13 residues. The CDR3 bases are TGCAGTGCTAGGGACTCAGGGTTGGAGACCCAGTACTTC. Protein product: CSARDSGLETQYF.

This clonotype was detected only a few times. The CDR3 DNA reads as TGTGCCAGCAGACGGACAGGGGGCGAGACCCAGTACTTC. It yields the protein CASRRTGGETQYF. The gene calls are TRBV12-3 or TRBV12-4 and TRBJ2-5, with 11 bases identical to TRBD1. J lost 5 bases, V lost 6 bases, and 2 bases had no gene match. The CDR3 runs to 13 residues.

The chain is built from TRBV7-9 and TRBJ2-6; D might be TRBD1 or TRBD2, each matching 5 bases. CDR3 length: 18 residues. Trimming removed 4 bases at V and 0 bases at J, with 16 bases between. Germline-derived CDR1 and CDR2 are SEHNR and FQNEAQ (reference sequence). The DNA for the CDR3 is TGTGCCAGCAGCTCGACTCTGAGGGGAAGCTCTGGGGCCAACGTCCTGACTTTC. Its protein product is CASSSTLRGSSGANVLTF.

This clonotype showed up just a few times. The chain employs TRBV7-3 and TRBJ1-1; the D gene is possibly TRBD1 (6 bases). Trimming removed 5 bases from V and 5 bases from J, with 15 bases in between. The CDR3 length is 14 residues. Germline CDR1 is SGHTA and CDR2 is FQGTGA. In DNA form, the CDR3 reads TGTGCCAGCAGCCCATACGCAGGGGTTACTGAAGCTTTCTTT. It yields the protein CASSPYAGVTEAFF.